This T cell receptor (beta chain) appears in the sequencing data of a study of T cell responses to AZD1222 COVID-19 vaccine. Worth noting for this clone: Its antigen is unknown.

The V end was cut by 2 bases, the J end by 6 bases, with 11 bases between. The CDR3 has 15 amino acids. Germline-derived CDR1 and CDR2 are SGHTA and FQGNSA. Generated by immunoSEQ multiplex PCR, the TCRdb table keeps only in-frame clones and is missing some. The sample yields approximately 100,000 clones, approximately 87% seen once. General observations from the study: Donor demographics were predominantly white British with a female majority; clonal diversity may be underestimated. The CD4 TCRs associated with vaccination extended across spike and predominated at 160-218 and 743-854. Within unmutated variant regions lay the reported targets of nearly half of spike-specific TCRs. Recipients of AZD1222 seropositive at baseline numbered only 5 to 7.

The chain uses TRBV7-2 and TRBJ1-6, with D possibly being TRBD1 (5 bases). The material sequenced was peripheral blood, taken on day 0 of AZD1222 vaccination. The receptor was derived from an adult in good health. CDR3 region: CASSLWTLLNSPLHF. CDR3 DNA: TGTGCCAGCAGCTTATGGACACTACTTAATTCACCCCTCCACTTT.